A selection of T cell receptor beta chains follows, all from one sample in a study of immune evolution from preneoplasia to lung adenocarcinoma. The protocol was immunoSEQ multiplex PCR, while the TCRdb copy is restricted to in-frame clones and leaves out a portion. In the table there are 6,300 or so clones, 80% to 85% of which are singletons. Material for sequencing was FFPE lung adenocarcinoma in situ tissue. These receptors came from a donor at least 70 years old with lung adenocarcinoma. The CDR3 runs from the conserved cysteine through the conserved F or W. D genes are given only for firm matches. Clone sizes are given selectively: once, few, many, or a class where the clone is expanded.

V	D	size	J	DNA	CDR3
TRBV5-1	NA	NA	TRBJ2-3	TGCGCCAGCAGCGTACAGGGTTATGGCACAGATACGCAGTATTTT	CASSVQGYGTDTQYF
TRBV29-1	NA	NA	TRBJ2-2	TGCAGCGCCGCATGGGTGGCCGGGGAGCTGTTTTTT	CSAAWVAGELFF
TRBV7-9	TRBD2	NA	TRBJ2-7	TGTGCCAGCAGCTCATATGTTCGGCGGGAGGGCAGGGGCGCCTACGAGCAGTACTTC	CASSSYVRREGRGAYEQYF
TRBV11-2	NA	NA	TRBJ2-1	TGTGCCAGCAGCCTAGGGGCCAGCGGCTCCTACAATGAGCAGTTCTTC	CASSLGASGSYNEQFF
TRBV29-1	NA	NA	TRBJ1-1	TGCAGCGTTGGACTGACAATGAACACTGAAGCTTTCTTT	CSVGLTMNTEAFF
TRBV11-2	NA	NA	TRBJ2-3	TGTGCCAGCAGCTTCACTACCACAGATACGCAGTATTTT	CASSFTTTDTQYF
TRBV13	TRBD2	NA	TRBJ2-1	TGTGCCAGCAGCAAGAGACTAGCGGGGGCCCCCTACAATGAGCAGTTCTTC	CASSKRLAGAPYNEQFF
TRBV5-8	NA	NA	TRBJ2-1	TGTGCCAGCAGCTTGAGAGGGGGAAGCTCCTACAATGAGCAGTTCTTC	CASSLRGGSSYNEQFF
TRBV7-9	NA	NA	TRBJ1-1	TGTGCCAGCGCCCGGGGAACTGAAGCTTTCTTT	CASARGTEAFF
TRBV10-2	NA	NA	TRBJ1-1	TGCGCCAGCAGTTTACAGGAAAACACTGAAGCTTTCTTT	CASSLQENTEAFF
TRBV7-2	NA	few	TRBJ1-5	TGTGCCAGCAGCTTAGGTAGGGGACATCAGCCCCAGCATTTT	CASSLGRGHQPQHF
TRBV19	NA	NA	TRBJ2-1	TGTGCCAGTAGTATATCTCGAGGGAGAGTCAATGAGCAGTTCTTC	CASSISRGRVNEQFF
TRBV2	TRBD2	NA	TRBJ2-7	TGTGCCAGCAGTGGAGAGGGAGGGAGTCCCACCGAGCAGTACTTC	CASSGEGGSPTEQYF
TRBV9	NA	NA	TRBJ1-1	TGTGCCAGCAGCGTAGGGGGACAACCGAACACTGAAGCTTTCTTT	CASSVGGQPNTEAFF
TRBV19	TRBD2	NA	TRBJ2-1	TGTGCCAGTAGTACCCTGTATAGCGGGAGAAAACGGAATGAGCAGTTCTTC	CASSTLYSGRKRNEQFF
TRBV15	NA	NA	TRBJ2-3	TGTGCCACCAGCAGAGATAGTGGCAGGGTCGGGGATACGCAGTATTTT	CATSRDSGRVGDTQYF
TRBV9	TRBD2	NA	TRBJ2-1	TGTGCCAGCAGCCCGGGACTAGCCGAATACAATGAGCAGTTCTTC	CASSPGLAEYNEQFF
TRBV6-6	NA	once	TRBJ1-2	TGTGCCAGCAGTTACTCAAGCAGGGAAGGCTACACCTTC	CASSYSSREGYTF